Listed below are T cell receptor beta chains from one sample, sequenced in a study of blood T cell repertoires in COVID-19. Generated by immunoSEQ multiplex PCR, the TCRdb table keeps only in-frame clones and is missing some. Of around 91,000 clones listed, around 85% are singletons. Sequences were obtained from peripheral blood. The origin of the receptors is a human donor in a cohort sampled during active COVID-19. The CDR3 runs from the conserved cysteine through the conserved F or W. Size is stated for part of the rows, as once, few or many counts, or as a class when the clone is expanded.

>TRBJ2-7|-|TRBV7-9
CASGHYSYEQYF
>TRBJ2-7|-|TRBV2
CASRRDWDYEQYF
>TRBJ2-7|-|TRBV5-4
CASSPADPSYEQYF
>TRBJ2-7|-|TRBV4-2
CASSQDLTPREQYF
>TRBJ2-3|-|TRBV19
CASSIAGGRDTQYF
>TRBJ1-2|-|TRBV4-1
CASSSLAATGGTF
>TRBJ1-1|-|TRBV4-3
CASSQVHRGYERGTEAFF
>TRBJ2-7|-|TRBV19
CASSTRGRASGRAHEQYF
>TRBJ1-1|-|TRBV29-1
CSVGTGASGAFF
>TRBJ1-4|-|TRBV11-2
CASSLGGGGWDNEKLFF
>TRBJ2-6|-|TRBV5-1
CASSLEVVGGANVLTF
>TRBJ2-7|-|TRBV7-9
CALLAGAYEQYF
>TRBJ2-3|-|TRBV5-1
CASSPPGTGGDTQYF
>TRBJ2-1|-|TRBV9
CASSGTGTGTENYNEQFF
>TRBJ2-2|-|TRBV29-1
CSVGQRWNTGELFF
>TRBJ2-1|-|TRBV9
CASSSRTASYNEQFF
>TRBJ2-3|-|TRBV5-8
CASSLGQLSTDTQYF
>TRBJ1-4|-|TRBV6-2/TRBV6-3
CASSTAGEKLFF
>TRBJ2-5|few|TRBV7-2
CASSLAQGAVKTQYF
>TRBJ2-5|-|TRBV10-3
CAISDNLAGGPETQYF
>TRBJ1-2|-|TRBV30
CAWRGQYPSYTF
>TRBJ2-5|-|TRBV7-8
CASSLVTGRAIETQYF
>TRBJ2-4|-|TRBV29-1
CSVGSGENIQYF
>TRBJ1-1|-|TRBV10-3
CAIRDAGGRNTEAFF
>TRBJ2-7|once|TRBV7-2
CASSPQTGQYEQYF
>TRBJ2-7|-|TRBV7-9
CASSLNGGWLDEQYF
>TRBJ2-2|-|TRBV11-3
CASSLRQEGAGELFF
>TRBJ2-2|-|TRBV9
CASSANRAGGPNTGELFF
>TRBJ1-3|-|TRBV4-1
CASSQEVSGINTIYF
>TRBJ2-1|-|TRBV27
CASSGARYYNEQFF
>TRBJ2-7|-|TRBV4-3
CASSLERGGLSEQYF
>TRBJ1-1|-|TRBV7-8
CASSLWDRPNTEAFF
>TRBJ1-1|-|TRBV28
CASSETGVNTEAFF
>TRBJ1-4|-|TRBV9
CASSPVAPGGESEKLFF
>TRBJ1-4|-|TRBV28
CASSLLGTASNEKLFF
>TRBJ1-5|-|TRBV18
CASSPLDTNQPQHF
>TRBJ1-1|once|TRBV3-1/TRBV3-2
CASSQHSGNTEAFF
>TRBJ1-1|-|TRBV15
CATRSRQANTEAFF
>TRBJ1-4|-|TRBV7-7
CASSFRGQGGEKLFF
>TRBJ2-1|-|TRBV5-1
CASSTGGRHNEQFF
>TRBJ2-7|few|TRBV28
CASTQGTGYSYEQYF
>TRBJ2-7|-|TRBV6-5
CASSDTPGVGEQYF
>TRBJ2-5|-|TRBV4-1
CASSQFRDSGGAWETQYF
>TRBJ2-1|-|TRBV28
CASSFEAGANEQFF
>TRBJ2-6|-|TRBV2
CASSPGTGFSGANVLTF
>TRBJ2-2|few|TRBV5-4
CASSDMRSSNTGELFF
>TRBJ2-7|-|TRBV4-3
CASSHGTGRYEQYF
>TRBJ2-5|once|TRBV5-5
CASSLRGASSETQYF
>TRBJ1-5|-|TRBV6-5
CASSIDRVSNQPQHF
>TRBJ2-5|-|TRBV18
CASSPITGTSGRETQYF
>TRBJ2-7|-|TRBV28
CASSRGQPRLAVRKEQYF
>TRBJ2-2|-|TRBV4-3
CASTRLAGTNTGELFF
>TRBJ2-1|-|TRBV18
CASSPARQGRSEQFF
>TRBJ1-4|-|TRBV3-1/TRBV3-2
CASSQVSEKLFF
>TRBJ2-7|-|TRBV19
CASSPVGQGVPYEQYF